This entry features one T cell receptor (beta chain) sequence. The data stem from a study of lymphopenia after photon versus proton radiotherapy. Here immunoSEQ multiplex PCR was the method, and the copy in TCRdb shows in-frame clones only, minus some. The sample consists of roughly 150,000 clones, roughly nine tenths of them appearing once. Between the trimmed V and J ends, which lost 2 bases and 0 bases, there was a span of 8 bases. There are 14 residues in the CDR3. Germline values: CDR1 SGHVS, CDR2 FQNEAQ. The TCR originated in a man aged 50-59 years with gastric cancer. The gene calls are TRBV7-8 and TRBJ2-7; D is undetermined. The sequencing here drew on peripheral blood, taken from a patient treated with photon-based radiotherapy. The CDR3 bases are TGTGCCAGCAGCTTAAAGGGAAGCTCCTACGAGCAGTACTTC. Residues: CASSLKGSSYEQYF. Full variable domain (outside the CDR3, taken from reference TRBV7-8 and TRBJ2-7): GAGVSQSPRYKVAKRGQDVALRCDPISGHVSLFWYQQALGQGPEFLTYFQNEAQLDKSGLPSDRFFAERPEGSVSTLKIQRTQQEDSAVYLCASSLKGSSYEQYFGPGTRLTVT.